The following is a TCR beta chain sequence with its context. The antigen remains unidentified. The data derive from a study of tumor-infiltrating lymphocytes in localized non-small cell lung cancer. Overall study: Some samples were collected after neoadjuvant chemotherapy; smokers, never-smokers and several histologies were included. The study, taken as a whole, reports: Different pieces of the same tissue went to different assays, confounding technical variation with intratumor heterogeneity.

This table comes from immunoSEQ multiplex PCR, and its TCRdb copy is limited to in-frame clones, with some not included. The sample consists of 6,500 to 7,000 clones, 76% of them appearing once. The V and J ends lost 0 bases and 5 bases, in that order; junction bases with no gene match: 1. Germline V gene lookup returns CDR1 SGHDT and CDR2 YYEEEE. This CDR3 spans 15 amino acids. Material for sequencing was uninvolved lung tissue not adjacent to the tumor. This chain connects TRBV5-6 to TRBJ2-1; 11 bases fit TRBD2. The TCR comes from a human donor with non-small cell lung cancer. CDR3 nucleotides: TGTGCCAGCAGCTTGGCTAGCGGGGGGAACAATGAGCAGTTCTTC. Its protein is CASSLASGGNNEQFF.